These 2 T cell receptor beta chains were all obtained from the same sample, sequenced in a study of early T cells in non-severe SARS-CoV-2 infection. Using its own MiXCR run on the 5' RACE reads, TCRdb lists one record per CDR3 protein. The sample includes some 50,000 distinct CDR3 sequences, around a tenth of them seen just once. Sequencing used whole blood. These receptors originate from an adult who was a healthcare worker with PCR-confirmed SARS-CoV-2 infection or an uninfected control (not recorded which).

This clonotype was seen at least ten times. The chain recombines TRBV6-5 with TRBJ2-7, with 9 bases that match TRBD2. The CDR3 contains 17 residues. Germline trimming cut 3 bases from V and 1 base from J; bases unmatched to any gene: 10. Germline V gives CDR1 MNHEY, CDR2 SVGAGI. In nucleotides, the CDR3 is TGTGCCAGCAGTTATAAGGCTAGCGGGAAATGGTCCTACGAGCAGTACTTC. This sequence encodes CASSYKASGKWSYEQYF.

This clonotype was found a few times. V usage is TRBV20-1 and J usage is TRBJ1-1; D remains unclear. CDR3 length equals 13 residues. CDR1 DFQATT and CDR2 SNEGSKA come from the germline V gene (reference sequence). V lost 3 bases and J lost 1, with 9 bases in between. CDR3 nucleotide sequence: TGCAGTGCTAGGGACGCCCCGAACACTGAAGCTTTCTTT. This codes for CSARDAPNTEAFF.